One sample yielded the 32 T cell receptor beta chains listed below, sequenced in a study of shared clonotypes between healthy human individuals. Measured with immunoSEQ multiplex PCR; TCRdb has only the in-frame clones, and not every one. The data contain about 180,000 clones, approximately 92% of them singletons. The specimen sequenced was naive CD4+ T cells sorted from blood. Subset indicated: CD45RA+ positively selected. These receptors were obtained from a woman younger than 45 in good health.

In DNA form, the CDR3 reads TGTGCCAGCAGTGAAGCGCCCAGCGGGAGGGCCTGGGTTGCACATACGCAGTATTTT. Translation gives CASSEAPSGRAWVAHTQYF. V usage is TRBV6-1 and J usage is TRBJ2-3, with 10 positions matching TRBD2. V was clipped by 0 bases and J by 7 bases; unmatched bases: 16. This CDR3 is built from 19 residues. Germline V lookup: CDR1 MNHNS, CDR2 SASEGT.

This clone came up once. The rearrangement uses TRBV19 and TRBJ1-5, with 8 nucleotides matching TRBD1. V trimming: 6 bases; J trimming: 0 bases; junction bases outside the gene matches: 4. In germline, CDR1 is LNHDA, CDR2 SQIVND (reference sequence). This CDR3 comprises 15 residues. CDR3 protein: CASRAGGVSNQPQHF. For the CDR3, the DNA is TGTGCCAGTAGAGCAGGGGGCGTTAGCAATCAGCCCCAGCATTTT.

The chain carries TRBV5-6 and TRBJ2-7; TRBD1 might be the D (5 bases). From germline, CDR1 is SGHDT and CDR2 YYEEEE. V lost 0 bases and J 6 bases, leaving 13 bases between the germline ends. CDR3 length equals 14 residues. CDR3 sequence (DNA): TGTGCCAGCAGCTTGGGGCAGGGATTCTTCGAGCAGTACTTC. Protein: CASSLGQGFFEQYF.

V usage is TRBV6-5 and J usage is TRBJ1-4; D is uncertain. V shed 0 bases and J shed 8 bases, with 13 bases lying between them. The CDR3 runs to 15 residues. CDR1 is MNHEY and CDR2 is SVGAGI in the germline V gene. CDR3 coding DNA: TGTGCCAGCAGTTACTCGAACCAGAGGAGGGAAAAACTGTTTTTT. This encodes CASSYSNQRREKLFF.

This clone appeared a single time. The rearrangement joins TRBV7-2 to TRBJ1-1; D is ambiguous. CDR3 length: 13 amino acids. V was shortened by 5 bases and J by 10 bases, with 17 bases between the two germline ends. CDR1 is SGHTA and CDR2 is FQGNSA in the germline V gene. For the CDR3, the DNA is TGTGCCAGCAGCCTAGAGGTTTATTCTGGAGCTTTCTTT. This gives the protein CASSLEVYSGAFF.

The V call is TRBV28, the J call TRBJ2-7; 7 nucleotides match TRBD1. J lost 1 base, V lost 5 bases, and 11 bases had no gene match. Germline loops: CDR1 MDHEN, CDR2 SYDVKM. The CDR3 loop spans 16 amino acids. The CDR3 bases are TGTGCCAGCAGTCTCACGGGACAGAGAAATTCCTACGAGCAGTACTTC. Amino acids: CASSLTGQRNSYEQYF. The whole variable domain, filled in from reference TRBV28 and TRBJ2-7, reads DVKVTQSSRYLVKRTGEKVFLECVQDMDHENMFWYRQDPGLGLRLIYFSYDVKMKEKGDIPEGYSVSREKKERFSLILESASTNQTSMYLCASSLTGQRNSYEQYFGPGTRLTVT.

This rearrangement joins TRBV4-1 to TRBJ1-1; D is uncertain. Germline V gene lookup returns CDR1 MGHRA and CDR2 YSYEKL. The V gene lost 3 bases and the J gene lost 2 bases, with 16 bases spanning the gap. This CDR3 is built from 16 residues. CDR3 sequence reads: CASSHGQRTLNTEAFF. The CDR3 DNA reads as TGCGCCAGCAGCCATGGTCAACGGACCCTTAACACTGAAGCTTTCTTT.

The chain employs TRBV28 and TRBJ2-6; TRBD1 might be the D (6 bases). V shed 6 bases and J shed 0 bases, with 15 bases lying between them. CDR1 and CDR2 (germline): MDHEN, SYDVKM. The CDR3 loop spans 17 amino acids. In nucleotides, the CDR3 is TGTGCCAGCAGCCTCTGGACAGCTAGCTCTGGGGCCAACGTCCTGACTTTC. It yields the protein CASSLWTASSGANVLTF.

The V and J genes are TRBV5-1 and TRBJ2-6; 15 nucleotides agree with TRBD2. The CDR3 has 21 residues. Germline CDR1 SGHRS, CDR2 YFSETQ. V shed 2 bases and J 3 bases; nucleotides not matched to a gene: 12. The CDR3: CASSFFRTSGRVSFGANVLTF. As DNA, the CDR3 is TGCGCCAGCAGCTTCTTCAGGACTAGCGGGAGGGTCTCGTTTGGGGCCAACGTCCTGACTTTC.

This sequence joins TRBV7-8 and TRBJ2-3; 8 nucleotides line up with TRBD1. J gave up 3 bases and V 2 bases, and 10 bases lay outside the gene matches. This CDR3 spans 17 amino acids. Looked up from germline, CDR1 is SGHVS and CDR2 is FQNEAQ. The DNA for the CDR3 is TGTGCCAGCAGCTTACCTTGGACAGGGAGTGGGACAGATACGCAGTATTTT. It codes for CASSLPWTGSGTDTQYF.

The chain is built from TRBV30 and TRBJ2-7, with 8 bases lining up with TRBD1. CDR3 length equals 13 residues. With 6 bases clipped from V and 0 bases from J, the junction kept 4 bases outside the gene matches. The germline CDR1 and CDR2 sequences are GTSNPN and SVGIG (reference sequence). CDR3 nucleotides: TGTGCCTGCTCGACAGGGGTCTCCTACGAGCAGTACTTC. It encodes CACSTGVSYEQYF.

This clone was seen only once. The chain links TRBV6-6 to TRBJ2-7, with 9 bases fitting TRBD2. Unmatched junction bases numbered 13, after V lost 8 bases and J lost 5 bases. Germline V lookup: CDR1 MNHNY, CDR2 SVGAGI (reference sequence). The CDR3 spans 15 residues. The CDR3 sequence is CASDYSGSSLNEQYF. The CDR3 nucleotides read TGTGCCAGCGATTATAGCGGGAGTTCTCTAAACGAGCAGTACTTC.

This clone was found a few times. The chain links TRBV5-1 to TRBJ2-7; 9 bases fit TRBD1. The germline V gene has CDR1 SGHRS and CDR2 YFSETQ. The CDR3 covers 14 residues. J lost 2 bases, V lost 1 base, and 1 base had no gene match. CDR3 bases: TGCGCCAGCAGCTTGACAGGGGGCACCTACGAGCAGTACTTC. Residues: CASSLTGGTYEQYF.

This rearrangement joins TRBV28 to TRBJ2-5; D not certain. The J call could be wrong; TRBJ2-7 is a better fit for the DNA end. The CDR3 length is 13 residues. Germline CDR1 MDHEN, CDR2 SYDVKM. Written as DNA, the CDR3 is TGTGCCAGCAGTCGACCTGTCCCATCCGAGCAGTACTTC. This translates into CASSRPVPSEQYF.

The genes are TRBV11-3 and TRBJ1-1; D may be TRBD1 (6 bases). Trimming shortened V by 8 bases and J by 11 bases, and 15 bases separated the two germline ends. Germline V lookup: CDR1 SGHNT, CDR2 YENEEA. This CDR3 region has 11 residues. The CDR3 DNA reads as TGTGCCAGCGGAACGACAGGTCCGGCTTTCTTT. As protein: CASGTTGPAFF.

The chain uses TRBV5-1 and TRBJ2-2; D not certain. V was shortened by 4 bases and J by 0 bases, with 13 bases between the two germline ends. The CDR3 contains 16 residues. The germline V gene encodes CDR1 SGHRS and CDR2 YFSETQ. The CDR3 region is CASSSSVLANTGELFF. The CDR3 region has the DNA TGCGCCAGCAGCAGTTCGGTATTAGCGAACACCGGGGAGCTGTTTTTT.

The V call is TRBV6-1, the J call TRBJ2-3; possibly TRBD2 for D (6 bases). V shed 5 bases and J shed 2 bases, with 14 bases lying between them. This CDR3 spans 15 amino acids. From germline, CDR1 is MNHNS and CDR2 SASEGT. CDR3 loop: CASSPSVGDTDTQYF. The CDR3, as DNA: TGTGCCAGCAGTCCTAGCGTAGGGGACACAGATACGCAGTATTTT.

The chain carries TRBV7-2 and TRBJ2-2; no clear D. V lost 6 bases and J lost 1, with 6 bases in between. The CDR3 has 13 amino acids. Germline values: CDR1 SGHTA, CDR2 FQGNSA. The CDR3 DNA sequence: TGTGCCAGCAGTTCACTGAACACCGGGGAGCTGTTTTTT. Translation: CASSSLNTGELFF.

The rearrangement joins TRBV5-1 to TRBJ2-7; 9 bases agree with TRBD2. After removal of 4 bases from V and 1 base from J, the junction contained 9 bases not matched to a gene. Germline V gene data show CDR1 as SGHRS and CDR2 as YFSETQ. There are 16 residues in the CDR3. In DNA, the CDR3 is TGCGCCAGCAGCCTAAAGACTAGCGGCTCTTCCTACGAGCAGTACTTC. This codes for CASSLKTSGSSYEQYF. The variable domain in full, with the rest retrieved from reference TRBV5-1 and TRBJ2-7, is KAGVTQTPRYLIKTRGQQVTLSCSPISGHRSVSWYQQTPGQGLQFLFEYFSETQRNKGNFPGRFSGRQFSNSRSEMNVSTLELGDSALYLCASSLKTSGSSYEQYFGPGTRLTVT.

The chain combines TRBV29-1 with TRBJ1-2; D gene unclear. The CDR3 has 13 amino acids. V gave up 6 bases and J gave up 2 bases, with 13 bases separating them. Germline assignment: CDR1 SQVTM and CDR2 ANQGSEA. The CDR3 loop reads CSVGSGPNYGYTF. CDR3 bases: TGCAGCGTGGGCTCTGGGCCCAACTATGGCTACACCTTC.

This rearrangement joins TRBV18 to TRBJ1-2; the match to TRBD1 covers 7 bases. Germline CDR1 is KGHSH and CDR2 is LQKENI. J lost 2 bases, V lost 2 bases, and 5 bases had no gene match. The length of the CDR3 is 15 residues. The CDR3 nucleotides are TGTGCCAGCTCACCAAGGGGGCGGAAGAACTATGGCTACACCTTC. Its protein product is CASSPRGRKNYGYTF.

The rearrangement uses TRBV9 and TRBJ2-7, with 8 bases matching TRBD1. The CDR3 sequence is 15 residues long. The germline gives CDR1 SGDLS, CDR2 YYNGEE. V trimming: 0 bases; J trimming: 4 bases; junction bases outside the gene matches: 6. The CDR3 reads CASSVATGGLYEQYF. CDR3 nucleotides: TGTGCCAGCAGCGTAGCTACAGGGGGATTGTACGAGCAGTACTTC.

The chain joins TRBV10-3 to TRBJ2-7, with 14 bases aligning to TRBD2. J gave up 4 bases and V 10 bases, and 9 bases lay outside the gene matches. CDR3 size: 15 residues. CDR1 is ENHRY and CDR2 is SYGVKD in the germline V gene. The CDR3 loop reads CATLAGTSGGYEQYF. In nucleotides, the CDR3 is TGTGCCACCTTGGCCGGGACTAGCGGGGGATACGAGCAGTACTTC.

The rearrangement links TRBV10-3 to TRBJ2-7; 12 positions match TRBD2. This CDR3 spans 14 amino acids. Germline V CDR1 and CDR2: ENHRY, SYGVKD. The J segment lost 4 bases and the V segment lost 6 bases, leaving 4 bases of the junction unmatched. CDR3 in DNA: TGTGCCATCAGCGGACTAGCGGGAAGATACGAGCAGTACTTC. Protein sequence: CAISGLAGRYEQYF.

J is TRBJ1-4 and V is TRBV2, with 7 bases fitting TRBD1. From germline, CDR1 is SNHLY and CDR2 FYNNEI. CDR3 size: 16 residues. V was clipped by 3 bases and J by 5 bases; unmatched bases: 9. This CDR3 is CASSDGQEILNEKLFF. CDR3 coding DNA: TGTGCCAGCAGTGACGGACAGGAAATTCTAAATGAAAAACTGTTTTTT.

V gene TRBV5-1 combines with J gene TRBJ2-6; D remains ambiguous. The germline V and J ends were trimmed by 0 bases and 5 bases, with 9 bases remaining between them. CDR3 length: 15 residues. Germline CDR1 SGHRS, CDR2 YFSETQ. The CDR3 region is CASSLAMSRANVLTF. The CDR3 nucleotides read TGCGCCAGCAGCTTGGCCATGTCCAGGGCCAACGTCCTGACTTTC. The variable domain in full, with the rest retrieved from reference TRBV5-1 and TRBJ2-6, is KAGVTQTPRYLIKTRGQQVTLSCSPISGHRSVSWYQQTPGQGLQFLFEYFSETQRNKGNFPGRFSGRQFSNSRSEMNVSTLELGDSALYLCASSLAMSRANVLTFGAGSRLTVL.

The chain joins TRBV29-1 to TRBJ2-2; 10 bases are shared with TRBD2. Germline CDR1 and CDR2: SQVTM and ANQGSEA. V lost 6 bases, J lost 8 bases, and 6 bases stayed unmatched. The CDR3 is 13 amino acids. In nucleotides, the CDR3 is TGCAGCGTCCGACTAGCGGGCGGAGGGGAGCTGTTTTTT. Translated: CSVRLAGGGELFF.

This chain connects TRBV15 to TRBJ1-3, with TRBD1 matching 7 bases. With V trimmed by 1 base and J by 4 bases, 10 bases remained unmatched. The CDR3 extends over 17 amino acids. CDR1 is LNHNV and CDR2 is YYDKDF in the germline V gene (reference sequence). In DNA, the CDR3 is TGTGCCACCAGCAGAGCTTCCACAGGGACAGCCGGAAACACCATATATTTT. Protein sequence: CATSRASTGTAGNTIYF.

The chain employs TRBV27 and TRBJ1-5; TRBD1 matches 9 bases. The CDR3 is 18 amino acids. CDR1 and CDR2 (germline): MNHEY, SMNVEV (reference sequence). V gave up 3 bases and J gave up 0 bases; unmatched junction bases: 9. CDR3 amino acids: CASSFRTGEGYSNQPQHF. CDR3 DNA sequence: TGTGCCAGCAGTTTTCGGACAGGGGAGGGCTATAGCAATCAGCCCCAGCATTTT.

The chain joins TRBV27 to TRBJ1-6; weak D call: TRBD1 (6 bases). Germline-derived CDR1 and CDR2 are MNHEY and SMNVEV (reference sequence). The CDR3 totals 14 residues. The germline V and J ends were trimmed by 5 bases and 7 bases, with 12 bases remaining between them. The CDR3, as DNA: TGTGCCAGCAGTCGAGGGGGGGGAAATTCACCCCTCCACTTT. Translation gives CASSRGGGNSPLHF.

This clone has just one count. The DNA of the CDR3 is TGTGCCAGCGGGGCGGAGGGTCGCACTTACGAGCAGTACTTC. Translating gives CASGAEGRTYEQYF. V usage is TRBV28 and J usage is TRBJ2-7, with D perhaps matching TRBD2 (6 bases). The CDR3 totals 14 residues. With 8 bases removed from V and 4 bases from J, the gap between germline ends came to 18 bases. The germline gives CDR1 MDHEN, CDR2 SYDVKM. Filled out from reference TRBV28 and TRBJ2-7, the complete variable domain reads DVKVTQSSRYLVKRTGEKVFLECVQDMDHENMFWYRQDPGLGLRLIYFSYDVKMKEKGDIPEGYSVSREKKERFSLILESASTNQTSMYLCASGAEGRTYEQYFGPGTRLTVT.

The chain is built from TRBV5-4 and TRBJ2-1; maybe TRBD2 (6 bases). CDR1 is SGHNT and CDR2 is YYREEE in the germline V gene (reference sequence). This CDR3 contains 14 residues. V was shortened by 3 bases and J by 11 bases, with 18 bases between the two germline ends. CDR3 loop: CASSSGLPRIQQFF. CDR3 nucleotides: TGTGCCAGCAGCTCGGGACTCCCGAGAATTCAGCAGTTCTTC.